The 11 T cell receptor beta chains reported below all come from one sample, sequenced in a study of blood T cell repertoires in COVID-19. Using immunoSEQ multiplex PCR, the repertoire was profiled, and TCRdb retains in-frame clones only, with some absent. Of 50,000 to 75,000 clones listed, roughly nine tenths were seen once; the top ten hold approximately 1.5%. What was sequenced was peripheral blood. All receptors come from a man in his sixties with acute or convalescent COVID-19.

Comment on this clone: The junction departs from germline at one end; a sequencing error may be responsible. The genes are TRBV7-9 and TRBJ1-1; the D gene is possibly TRBD1 (5 bases). The germline V gene has CDR1 SEHNR and CDR2 FQNEAQ (reference sequence). The CDR3 has 14 amino acids. The CDR3 sequence: CASSLAPGNTEAFF. The CDR3 bases are TGTGCCAGCAGCTTAGCCCCAGGGAACACCGAAGCTTTCTTT.

The chain uses TRBV10-3 and TRBJ1-5; 8 nucleotides line up with TRBD1. J was trimmed by 7 bases and V by 10 bases; bases with no gene match: 9. The CDR3 runs to 13 residues. Germline CDR1 and CDR2: ENHRY and SYGVKD. The CDR3 coding sequence is TGTGCCACCAAGGACAGGGACAGCCAGCCCCAGCATTTT. Residues: CATKDRDSQPQHF.

The chain combines TRBV6-4 with TRBJ1-1, with 7 nucleotides matching TRBD1. The CDR3 has 14 residues. V shed 6 bases and J 7 bases; nucleotides not matched to a gene: 11. Germline V gene data show CDR1 as MRHNA and CDR2 as SNTAGT. The CDR3 loop is CASRPTGSPGEAFF. The CDR3 nucleotides read TGTGCCAGCAGGCCGACAGGGTCCCCGGGTGAAGCTTTCTTT.

The chain is built from TRBV6-4 and TRBJ2-3, with D perhaps matching TRBD1 (6 bases). The CDR3 loop spans 13 amino acids. The germline V and J ends were trimmed by 6 bases and 2 bases, with 9 bases remaining between them. Germline assignment: CDR1 MRHNA and CDR2 SNTAGT. The CDR3 is CASSQGITDTQYF. Here the CDR3 DNA reads TGTGCCAGCAGCCAGGGGATCACAGATACGCAGTATTTT.

The chain carries TRBV29-1 and TRBJ2-7; 7 positions agree with TRBD2. The V and J ends lost 4 bases and 4 bases, in that order; junction bases with no gene match: 10. Germline CDR1 SQVTM, CDR2 ANQGSEA. The length of the CDR3 is 14 residues. CDR3: CSVVGAQGGYEQYF. For the CDR3, the DNA is TGCAGCGTTGTTGGTGCTCAGGGAGGGTACGAGCAGTACTTC.

This rearrangement joins TRBV18 to TRBJ1-5; D gene unclear. Germline CDR1 KGHSH, CDR2 LQKENI. This CDR3 has 13 residues. V was cut by 2 bases and J by 5 bases, with 7 bases left in between. The CDR3 spells CASSPTQDQPQHF. For the CDR3, the DNA is TGTGCCAGCTCACCAACCCAGGATCAGCCCCAGCATTTT.

CDR3 in DNA: TGTGCCAGCAGTTTTGGACAGGGGCCAGATACGCAGTATTTT. Translating it yields CASSFGQGPDTQYF. This chain links TRBV6-5 with TRBJ2-3; 9 bases line up with TRBD1. With V trimmed by 4 bases and J by 4 bases, 3 bases remained unmatched. The CDR3 is 14 amino acids. Germline V gene lookup returns CDR1 MNHEY and CDR2 SVGAGI.

The chain uses TRBV24-1 and TRBJ1-5, with 7 bases matching TRBD1. The germline gives CDR1 KGHDR, CDR2 SFDVKD. The CDR3 sequence is 19 residues long. The trim removed 3 bases at V and 0 bases at J, leaving 13 bases unmatched. The CDR3 DNA is TGTGCCACCAGTGATCACACAGGGGCGGCAAGGGGTAGCAATCAGCCCCAGCATTTT. Translation: CATSDHTGAARGSNQPQHF.

This chain connects TRBV2 to TRBJ1-6; 7 positions agree with TRBD1. With V trimmed by 7 bases and J by 14 bases, 11 bases remained unmatched. The CDR3 spans 13 residues. Germline CDR1 is SNHLY and CDR2 is FYNNEI. Here the CDR3 DNA reads TGTGCCAGCAATAGGCTTGGGACAGAATCCCTCCACTTT. Protein product: CASNRLGTESLHF.

CDR3 nucleotide sequence: TGCGCCAGCTACCGACAGGGGGACACCGGGGAGCTGTTTTTT. This translates into CASYRQGDTGELFF. The gene calls are TRBV5-1 and TRBJ2-2, with 9 bases aligning to TRBD1. This CDR3 contains 14 residues. CDR1 is SGHRS and CDR2 is YFSETQ in the germline V gene. The ends lost 7 bases at V and 3 bases at J; junction bases unmatched: 4.

This clone was counted once. The V gene is TRBV3-1 (or the pseudogene TRBV3-2), the J gene TRBJ2-3, with a possible D match to TRBD2 (6 bases). This CDR3 has 16 residues. From germline, CDR1 is LGHDT and CDR2 YNNKEL (reference sequence). Between the trimmed V and J ends, which lost 2 bases and 3 bases, there was a span of 15 bases. Here the CDR3 reads CASSQRVGGVTDTQYF. CDR3 bases: TGTGCCAGCAGCCAAAGGGTCGGCGGGGTAACAGATACGCAGTATTTT.